This T cell receptor beta chain is from a study of blood T cell repertoires in COVID-19. As for the study in general: Samples representing acute and convalescent COVID-19 were sourced from the United States, Italy and Spain. In each case, the material was cDNA or gDNA derived from T cells, B-cell-depleted T cells, or PBMCs.

The germline V gene encodes CDR1 MNHEY and CDR2 SVGAGI. The CDR3 is made up of 15 amino acids. With 7 bases clipped from V and 3 bases from J, the junction kept 10 bases outside the gene matches. How the authors handled the data: From reference gene primer amplification, estimates of nucleated cell counts were derived. Clones were read by immunoSEQ multiplex PCR, and TCRdb kept only the in-frame ones, dropping some. V and J calls and clone size are given by that table; D and trimming were obtained from the DNA. This table has fewer than 85,000 clones, around nine tenths appearing once. This TCR was sampled from a man aged 45-65 years with active COVID-19. J is TRBJ2-5 and V is TRBV6-5, with 8 bases fitting TRBD2. Sequenced input: peripheral blood. CDR3 amino acids: CASKDRGGAEETQYF. CDR3 DNA: TGTGCCAGCAAAGATCGGGGGGGGGCGGAAGAGACCCAGTACTTC.